This T cell receptor (beta chain) originates from a study of CD8 T cells in Susac syndrome. Germline assignment: CDR1 SGHVS and CDR2 FQNEAQ. V lost 1 base, J lost 1 base, and 10 bases stayed unmatched. The length of the CDR3 is 18 residues. Random hexamers were used to reverse transcribe an amount of roughly 0.45 to 1 ug RNA. Across 54 Vbeta and 13 Jbeta, TCR beta CDR3 was amplified with immunoSEQ multiplex PCR. Using its own MiXCR run on the immunoSEQ multiplex PCR reads, TCRdb lists one record per CDR3 protein. The sample holds 250,000 to 300,000 distinct CDR3 sequences, 75% to 90% seen once. Control patients had untreated stable or active relapsing-remitting multiple sclerosis by revised McDonald criteria.

This sequence joins TRBV7-8 and TRBJ2-5, with 9 nucleotides matching TRBD2. The sample was CD8+ T cells from PBMCs. The sequence came from a human donor with multiple sclerosis. CDR3 sequence: CASSLVLLAGHRQETQYF. CDR3 nucleotide sequence: TGTGCCAGCAGCTTAGTGCTTCTAGCGGGACACCGCCAAGAGACCCAGTACTTC.